This passage covers 29 T cell receptor beta chains from one sample sequenced in a study of shared clonotypes between healthy human individuals. Assay used: immunoSEQ multiplex PCR; TCRdb lists only in-frame clones, some missing. The table includes about 1.5 million clones, roughly 95% detected once. The material sequenced was naive CD4+ T cells sorted from blood. Subset noted: CD45RA+ positively selected. The origin of the receptors is a man aged 25-45 years in good health.

The rearrangement joins TRBV28 to TRBJ2-5; TRBD1 is a possible D gene (5 bases). V gave up 3 bases and J gave up 2 bases, with 7 bases separating them. Germline assignment: CDR1 MDHEN and CDR2 SYDVKM. The CDR3 covers 13 residues. CDR3 coding DNA: TGTGCCAGCAGTTTTGCAGGGCAAGAGACCCAGTACTTC. It codes for CASSFAGQETQYF.

This chain joins TRBV19 and TRBJ1-3; D is unresolved. CDR3 length: 15 residues. Germline lookup yields CDR1 LNHDA and CDR2 SQIVND (reference sequence). V shed 5 bases and J shed 0 bases, with 11 bases lying between them. CDR3: CASSRTAYSGNTIYF. As DNA, the CDR3 is TGTGCCAGTAGTCGTACAGCCTACTCTGGAAACACCATATATTTT.

The CDR3 DNA is TGTGCCAGCAGTTTAAGCGGAAACAGGGACGGCTACACCTTC. This encodes CASSLSGNRDGYTF. This chain uses TRBV28 with TRBJ1-2; perhaps TRBD1 as D (6 bases). V lost 2 bases, J lost 8 bases, and 15 bases lay in between. The CDR3 is made up of 14 amino acids. The germline gives CDR1 MDHEN, CDR2 SYDVKM.

The chain links TRBV7-4 to TRBJ2-1; D unresolved. This CDR3 spans 9 amino acids. The ends were cut back, 10 bases at V and 14 bases at J, with 12 bases in the middle. The germline V gene encodes CDR1 SGHVT and CDR2 SQSDAQ. CDR3 bases: TGTGCCACCTTTCCTCAGAAGTTCTTC. As protein: CATFPQKFF.

V gene TRBV5-1 combines with J gene TRBJ1-2, with TRBD1 identical over 10 bases. The germline CDR1 and CDR2 sequences are SGHRS and YFSETQ. This CDR3 contains 14 residues. Trimming cost V 3 bases and J 4 bases; bases outside gene matches: 3. The chain's CDR3 is CASSWDRGSYGYTF. CDR3 bases: TGCGCCAGCAGCTGGGACAGGGGTAGCTATGGCTACACCTTC.

The CDR3 DNA reads as TGTGCCAGCAGCGAAGGGGACAGGGACTATGGCTACACCTTC. It encodes CASSEGDRDYGYTF. This chain links TRBV7-6 with TRBJ1-2; 9 bases align to TRBD1. The CDR3 consists of 14 residues. Germline V CDR1 and CDR2: SGHVS, FNYEAQ. Germline trimming cut 5 bases from V and 3 bases from J; bases unmatched to any gene: 4. Combining the CDR3 with reference TRBV7-6 and TRBJ1-2 gives the whole variable domain GAGVSQSPRYKVTKRGQDVALRCDPISGHVSLYWYRQALGQGPEFLTYFNYEAQQDKSGLPNDRFSAERPEGSISTLTIQRTEQRDSAMYRCASSEGDRDYGYTFGSGTRLTVV.

The chain carries TRBV28 and TRBJ2-3, with 15 bases that match TRBD2. The V and J ends lost 5 bases and 2 bases, in that order; junction bases with no gene match: 5. Germline values: CDR1 MDHEN, CDR2 SYDVKM. This CDR3 has 17 amino acids. The CDR3 loop reads CASSRGLAGGLTDTQYF. CDR3 nucleotide sequence: TGTGCCAGCAGTCGGGGACTAGCGGGAGGACTCACAGATACGCAGTATTTT.

V and J are TRBV18 and TRBJ2-3; D is perhaps TRBD2 (5 bases). CDR3 length: 15 residues. Trimming left V 3 bases short and J 0 bases short, with 10 bases between. In germline, CDR1 is KGHSH, CDR2 LQKENI. Written as DNA, the CDR3 is TGTGCCAGCTCACCGTCACGGACTAGCACAGATACGCAGTATTTT. It specifies CASSPSRTSTDTQYF.

Turning to this clone: Within the sample, other DNA sequences also encode this same CDR3. V is TRBV5-4 and J is TRBJ2-1; TRBD1 matches at 8 bases. Per the germline V gene, CDR1 is SGHNT and CDR2 is YYREEE (reference sequence). V gave up 1 base and J gave up 4 bases; unmatched junction bases: 4. The CDR3 consists of 15 residues. The CDR3 is CASSLRDRPYNEQFF. The CDR3 bases are TGTGCCAGCAGCTTGCGGGACAGGCCATACAATGAGCAGTTCTTC. Based on the CDR3 plus reference TRBV5-4 and TRBJ2-1, the full variable domain is ETGVTQSPTHLIKTRGQQVTLRCSSQSGHNTVSWYQQALGQGPQFIFQYYREEENGRGNFPPRFSGLQFPNYSSELNVNALELDDSALYLCASSLRDRPYNEQFFGPGTRLTVL.

The chain carries TRBV10-2 and TRBJ2-4; the match to TRBD2 covers 7 bases. The J segment lost 0 bases and the V segment lost 6 bases, leaving 5 bases of the junction unmatched. The germline CDR1 and CDR2 sequences are WSHSY and SAAADI. The CDR3 is 15 amino acids. DNA for the CDR3: TGCGCCAGCAGGCAGCGGGATTTAGCCAAAAACATTCAGTACTTC. Amino acid sequence: CASRQRDLAKNIQYF.

V usage is TRBV10-1 and J usage is TRBJ2-1, with 14 bases fitting TRBD2. The V gene end was trimmed by 8 bases and the J gene end by 5 bases; junction bases not matched to a gene: 2. The CDR3 has 14 residues. CDR1 and CDR2 from the germline V gene are WNHNN and SYGVQD (reference sequence). The CDR3 loop reads CASGTSGGDNEQFF. CDR3 coding DNA: TGCGCCAGCGGGACTAGCGGGGGTGACAATGAGCAGTTCTTC.

V and J are TRBV5-1 and TRBJ1-1, with D perhaps TRBD1 (6 bases). V gave up 3 bases and J gave up 4 bases, with 10 bases separating them. Germline assignment: CDR1 SGHRS and CDR2 YFSETQ. The CDR3 has 13 amino acids. The CDR3 loop is CASSSGAGTEAFF. The CDR3 DNA sequence: TGCGCCAGCAGCTCGGGGGCAGGCACTGAAGCTTTCTTT. Complete variable domain (other parts from reference TRBV5-1 and TRBJ1-1): KAGVTQTPRYLIKTRGQQVTLSCSPISGHRSVSWYQQTPGQGLQFLFEYFSETQRNKGNFPGRFSGRQFSNSRSEMNVSTLELGDSALYLCASSSGAGTEAFFGQGTRLTVV.

The chain carries TRBV5-1 and TRBJ2-1, with TRBD2 identical over 12 bases. The CDR3 has 17 amino acids. Per germline, CDR1 SGHRS and CDR2 YFSETQ. Losses at the gene ends were 4 bases for V and 7 bases for J; bases not matched to a gene: 12. CDR3 in amino acids: CASSPLAGGPGINEQFF. The CDR3 DNA reads as TGCGCCAGCAGCCCTCTAGCGGGAGGGCCGGGGATAAATGAGCAGTTCTTC.

V is TRBV11-1 and J is TRBJ2-1, with D unresolved. The germline V gene encodes CDR1 SGHAT and CDR2 FQDESV (reference sequence). V was clipped by 4 bases and J by 7 bases, with 17 bases between them. The CDR3 loop spans 15 amino acids. The CDR3 is CASSSHIQAPNEQFF. CDR3 DNA: TGTGCCAGCAGCTCCCACATCCAAGCCCCGAATGAGCAGTTCTTC.

CDR3 region: CASSLGATGYGNTIYF. CDR3 bases: TGTGCCAGCAGCTTAGGGGCCACAGGGTATGGAAACACCATATATTTT. The J gene is TRBJ1-3, the V gene TRBV7-9; possible D gene TRBD1, 6 bases. The CDR3 is 16 amino acids. Germline CDR1 and CDR2: SEHNR and FQNEAQ (reference sequence). V was pared by 1 base and J by 3 bases, with 13 bases between.

The genes are TRBV14 and TRBJ2-6; no reliable D call. The CDR3 is made up of 13 amino acids. V was cut by 5 bases and J by 2 bases, with 4 bases left in between. Germline V lookup: CDR1 SGHDN, CDR2 FVKESK. The CDR3 DNA reads TGTGCCAGCAGCGGCCCTGGGGCCAACGTCCTGACTTTC. This codes for CASSGPGANVLTF.

The J gene is TRBJ2-1, the V gene TRBV9; D may match TRBD1 or TRBD2 (5 bases each). The CDR3 is 12 amino acids. V shed 4 bases and J shed 6 bases, with 8 bases lying between them. Germline CDR1 reads SGDLS; CDR2 reads YYNGEE. The CDR3 DNA reads as TGTGCCAGCAGCCCAGGGACCAATGAGCAGTTCTTC. Protein: CASSPGTNEQFF. The full variable domain, rest sourced from reference TRBV9 and TRBJ2-1, is DSGVTQTPKHLITATGQRVTLRCSPRSGDLSVYWYQQSLDQGLQFLIQYYNGEERAKGNILERFSAQQFPDLHSELNLSSLELGDSALYFCASSPGTNEQFFGPGTRLTVL.

Concerning this clone: The same CDR3 is also encoded by other DNA sequences in this sample. The chain combines TRBV18 with TRBJ2-7; 11 bases line up with TRBD2. The CDR3 covers 13 residues. V dropped 4 bases and J dropped 4; count of bases not matched to a gene: 0. Germline values: CDR1 KGHSH, CDR2 LQKENI. The CDR3 DNA reads TGTGCCAGCTCACGGACTAGCGGGTACGAGCAGTACTTC. Translation gives CASSRTSGYEQYF.

The V gene is TRBV5-4, the J gene TRBJ2-5, with 8 bases aligning to TRBD1. Trimming at V came to 4 bases and at J to 5 bases, leaving 10 bases not matched to a gene. Looked up from germline, CDR1 is SGHNT and CDR2 is YYREEE (reference sequence). There are 15 residues in the CDR3. DNA for the CDR3: TGTGCCAGCAGCGCGGAACTAGACAGGGGCGAGACCCAGTACTTC. As protein: CASSAELDRGETQYF.

The chain joins TRBV20-1 to TRBJ2-7; D is unclear. Germline loops: CDR1 DFQATT, CDR2 SNEGSKA (reference sequence). The CDR3 extends over 10 amino acids. The V end was cut by 6 bases, the J end by 4 bases, with 7 bases between. CDR3 nucleotide sequence: TGCAGTGCGGCAGAATACGAGCAGTACTTC. Protein: CSAAEYEQYF.

Comments on this clone: Other DNA sequences of this sample code for an identical CDR3. The rearrangement uses TRBV7-9 and TRBJ1-2, with D tentatively TRBD1 (6 bases). V lost 4 bases and J lost 7, with 16 bases in between. Germline lookup yields CDR1 SEHNR and CDR2 FQNEAQ (reference sequence). This CDR3 region has 14 residues. The DNA of the CDR3 is TGTGCCAGCAGCTCGAGCGGGGGGGCTGGTGGCTACACCTTC. It translates to CASSSSGGAGGYTF.

The chain employs TRBV9 and TRBJ2-1, with D unclear. The CDR3 is 17 amino acids. Germline loops: CDR1 SGDLS, CDR2 YYNGEE. The V and J ends lost 4 bases and 0 bases respectively, with 17 bases between them. The DNA for the CDR3 is TGTGCCAGCAGCTTAGGACGGACCCGTATCTCCTACAATGAGCAGTTCTTC. Its translation: CASSLGRTRISYNEQFF.

The count of this clone is one. This chain uses TRBV5-1 with TRBJ2-1; D is ambiguous. The germline CDR1 and CDR2 sequences are SGHRS and YFSETQ. V lost 0 bases and J lost 5, with 15 bases in between. This CDR3 is 16 amino acids long. The CDR3 nucleotides read TGCGCCAGCAGCTTGGACGGGTTCAAGACCCACAATGAGCAGTTCTTC. This gives the protein CASSLDGFKTHNEQFF.

The gene calls are TRBV7-8 and TRBJ1-4, with unresolved D. Trimming shortened V by 1 base and J by 5 bases, and 11 bases separated the two germline ends. The CDR3 contains 15 residues. The germline V gene encodes CDR1 SGHVS and CDR2 FQNEAQ. Here the CDR3 reads CASSLDGRRNEKLFF. For the CDR3, the DNA is TGTGCCAGCAGCTTAGATGGCCGTAGGAATGAAAAACTGTTTTTT.

The chain combines TRBV6-6 with TRBJ1-3, with D unclear. The ends were cut back, 0 bases at V and 2 bases at J, with 8 bases in the middle. The germline V gene has CDR1 MNHNY and CDR2 SVGAGI (reference sequence). The CDR3 extends over 15 amino acids. The CDR3 bases are TGTGCCAGCAGTTACTCGGTCCAGGCTGGAAACACCATATATTTT. Amino acids: CASSYSVQAGNTIYF.

The chain uses TRBV28 and TRBJ1-1; weak D call: TRBD1 (5 bases). CDR1 MDHEN and CDR2 SYDVKM come from the germline V gene. Between the trimmed V and J ends, which lost 8 bases and 5 bases, there was a span of 15 bases. The CDR3 sequence is 13 residues long. CDR3 loop: CASHFWGETEAFF. Here the CDR3 DNA reads TGTGCCAGCCATTTCTGGGGGGAAACTGAAGCTTTCTTT.

The chain joins TRBV7-8 to TRBJ1-1; 7 bases are a match to TRBD1. CDR1 and CDR2 (germline): SGHVS, FQNEAQ. V lost 6 bases and J lost 1; bases outside the gene matches: 8. The CDR3 extends over 15 amino acids. The DNA for the CDR3 is TGTGCCAGCAGTCGTAACCGGGACAGGAACACTGAAGCTTTCTTT. Translation: CASSRNRDRNTEAFF.

The V call is TRBV7-2, the J call TRBJ2-5; perhaps TRBD2 as D (6 bases). The CDR3 spans 15 residues. From germline, CDR1 is SGHTA and CDR2 FQGNSA. V was shortened by 1 base and J by 5 bases, with 14 bases between the two germline ends. The CDR3 reads CASSLDPGSWETQYF. The CDR3, as DNA: TGTGCCAGCAGCTTAGACCCCGGGAGCTGGGAGACCCAGTACTTC.

The chain joins TRBV15 to TRBJ2-2; TRBD1 is a possible D gene (5 bases). The V end was cut by 0 bases, the J end by 5 bases, with 13 bases between. The germline V gene encodes CDR1 LNHNV and CDR2 YYDKDF (reference sequence). The CDR3 has 16 amino acids. CDR3 loop: CATSRDQGAGTGELFF. The CDR3, as DNA: TGTGCCACCAGCAGAGATCAAGGGGCCGGGACCGGGGAGCTGTTTTTT.